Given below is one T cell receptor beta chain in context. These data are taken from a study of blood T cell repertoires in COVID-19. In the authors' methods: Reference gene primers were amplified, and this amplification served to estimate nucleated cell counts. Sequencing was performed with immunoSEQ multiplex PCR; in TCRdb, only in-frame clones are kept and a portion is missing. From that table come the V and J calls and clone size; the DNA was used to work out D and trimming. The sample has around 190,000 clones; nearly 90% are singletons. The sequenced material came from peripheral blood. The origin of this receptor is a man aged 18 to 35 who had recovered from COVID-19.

CDR3 DNA sequence: TGTGCCAGCAGCAAAGCGCGCGACGGGGGAAACATTCAGTACTTC. This translates into CASSKARDGGNIQYF. This chain uses TRBV21-1 with TRBJ2-4; the DNA was not used to check the table's D call, TRBD2. TRBV21-1 is described as a pseudogene. CDR3 length equals 15 residues.